The sample holds one count of the clone carrying this T cell receptor beta chain. CDR1 MNHEY and CDR2 SVGAGI come from the germline V gene. The CDR3 has 14 amino acids. The junction had 6 bases not matched to a gene; V was cut back by 6 bases and J by 4 bases. The repertoire was sequenced with immunoSEQ multiplex PCR; TCRdb's copy has only in-frame clones and lacks some. The table includes 250,000 to 350,000 clones, about four fifths detected once. The data derive from a study of blood T cell repertoires in COVID-19. As for the study in general: T cells, B-cell-depleted T cells, or PBMCs provided the cDNA or gDNA that served as material.

The chain combines TRBV6-5 with TRBJ1-3; TRBD1 aligns across 7 bases. This TCR derives from a woman aged 45-60 years with acute or convalescent COVID-19. Sequencing was performed on peripheral blood. CDR3: CASRPTGPGNTIYF. Here the CDR3 DNA reads TGTGCCAGCAGGCCGACAGGGCCGGGAAACACCATATATTTT.